These 13 T cell receptor beta chains came from one sample sequenced in a study of response to subunit inactivated influenza vaccine. In TCRdb, the RT-PCR reads were re-called with MiXCR into one record per CDR3 protein. The data show 450,000 to 500,000 distinct CDR3 sequences, 9.5% to 12% seen once. The material sequenced was PBMCs from blood, taken about 40 days after vaccination. Source of these receptors: a man in his fifties or sixties who received an inactivated influenza vaccine.

The V and J genes are TRBV11-1 and TRBJ2-1, with TRBD1 identical over 12 bases. This CDR3 spans 15 amino acids. Germline V gene sequence: CDR1 SGHAT, CDR2 FQDESV (reference sequence). V lost 6 bases to trimming and J lost 8 bases; unmatched junction nucleotides: 8. As DNA, the CDR3 is TGTGCCAGCAGGAGAGGGACAGGGGGCGGGGATGAGCAGTTCTTC. Translation: CASRRGTGGGDEQFF.

The chain combines TRBV27 with TRBJ1-2, with D possibly matching TRBD1 (5 bases). In germline, CDR1 is MNHEY, CDR2 SMNVEV (reference sequence). This CDR3 region has 18 residues. CDR3 sequence: CTRSLIWGLDRDNYGYTF. In DNA form, the CDR3 reads TGTACCCGCAGTTTAATCTGGGGCTTGGACCGTGATAACTATGGCTACACCTTC.

This clonotype appeared many times. The chain couples TRBV2 to TRBJ1-5, with D maybe TRBD1 (6 bases). CDR3 length equals 13 residues. The V gene lost 7 bases and the J gene lost 4 bases, with 11 bases spanning the gap. CDR1 is SNHLY and CDR2 is FYNNEI in the germline V gene. CDR3 protein: CASTRTENQPQHF. DNA for the CDR3: TGTGCCAGCACGAGGACAGAAAATCAGCCCCAGCATTTT.

The sample holds a few counts of this clonotype. This rearrangement joins TRBV7-8 to TRBJ2-7; D is possibly TRBD1 (6 bases). Trimming took off 2 bases at V and 0 bases at J, with 17 bases between the two ends. Germline assignment: CDR1 SGHVS and CDR2 FQNEAQ. The CDR3 length is 17 residues. CDR3 DNA sequence: TGTGCCAGCAGCTTATACCCCAAAGGGGGTTACTCCTACGAGCAGTACTTC. This sequence encodes CASSLYPKGGYSYEQYF.

About this clonotype itself: Compared with germline, one end of the junction differs, possibly owing to a read error. This chain links TRBV7-7 with TRBJ2-1, with TRBD2 as a possible D gene (5 bases). The CDR3 contains 15 residues. Germline V gene lookup returns CDR1 SSHAT and CDR2 FNYEAQ (reference sequence). The CDR3 sequence: CASSLAPTRSNEQFF. The CDR3 nucleotides read TGTGCTAGCAGCTTAGCGCCCACTAGGTCTAATGAGCAGTTCTTC.

This clonotype was seen once. A much larger clone lies a single base off, so this may be a read error. This CDR3 fails to terminate in the conserved phenylalanine or tryptophan, so it likely reflects a read error. The chain employs TRBV29-1 and TRBJ2-6, with D perhaps TRBD1 (6 bases). Germline assignment: CDR1 SQVTM and CDR2 ANQGSEA. V was clipped by 5 bases and J by 2 bases, with 7 bases between them. The CDR3 covers 13 residues. CDR3 in DNA: TGCAGCGTTACAGGGACTGGGGCCAACGTCCTGACTATC. It codes for CSVTGTGANVLTI.

The chain combines TRBV12-3 or TRBV12-4 with TRBJ2-1; 10 nucleotides agree with TRBD2. V shed 10 bases, J shed 5 bases, and the junction held 8 bases outside the gene matches. The CDR3 sequence is 14 residues long. The CDR3 sequence: CATSLAGAHNEQFF. CDR3 bases: TGTGCCACCAGCCTAGCGGGAGCCCACAATGAGCAGTTCTTC.

This clonotype was recorded many times. V is TRBV6-6 and J is TRBJ2-2; tentative D call: TRBD2 (6 bases). The CDR3 has 13 amino acids. Trimming pared 11 bases from V and 4 bases from J, leaving 14 bases between. In germline, CDR1 is MNHNY, CDR2 SVGAGI (reference sequence). This chain's CDR3 is CAAGRTGTGELFF. CDR3 bases: TGTGCCGCAGGGAGGACCGGCACCGGGGAGCTGTTTTTT.

The sample holds a few counts of this clonotype. The chain employs TRBV20-1 and TRBJ2-5; D is uncertain. There are 12 residues in the CDR3. V lost 3 bases and J lost 2, with 7 bases in between. The germline CDR1 and CDR2 sequences are DFQATT and SNEGSKA (reference sequence). CDR3 loop: CSASAQQETQYF. The CDR3 DNA reads as TGCAGTGCTAGCGCACAGCAAGAGACCCAGTACTTC.

This clonotype was counted many times. The J gene is TRBJ2-5, the V gene TRBV5-5; no reliable D call. This CDR3 contains 14 residues. Deletions cut 1 base from V and 3 bases from J, with 10 bases between. Germline CDR1 is SGHKS and CDR2 is YYEKEE (reference sequence). This CDR3 is CASSLIRQEETQYF. For the CDR3, the DNA is TGTGCCAGCAGCTTGATTAGGCAGGAAGAGACCCAGTACTTC. The full variable domain, in which reference TRBV5-5 and TRBJ2-5 provide the parts outside the CDR3, is DAGVTQSPTHLIKTRGQQVTLRCSPISGHKSVSWYQQVLGQGPQFIFQYYEKEERGRGNFPDRFSARQFPNYSSELNVNALLLGDSALYLCASSLIRQEETQYFGPGTRLLVL.

The chain uses TRBV12-3 or TRBV12-4 and TRBJ2-7; TRBD1 matches 9 bases. V shed 6 bases, J shed 5 bases, and the junction held 2 bases outside the gene matches. The length of the CDR3 is 12 residues. The CDR3 DNA reads TGTGCCAGCAGGGGGACAGGGAACGAGCAGTACTTC. This gives the protein CASRGTGNEQYF.

There are many counts of this clonotype. This chain connects TRBV7-2 to TRBJ1-5, with D possibly being TRBD1 (6 bases). CDR1 is SGHTA, CDR2 FQGNSA, per germline. There are 15 residues in the CDR3. V lost 2 bases and J 3 bases, leaving 11 bases between the germline ends. Written as DNA, the CDR3 is TGTGCCAGCAGCTTAAACCAGGGGTCCAATCAGCCCCAGCATTTT. Protein: CASSLNQGSNQPQHF.

The chain carries TRBV7-2 and TRBJ2-1; 7 positions match TRBD2. After removal of 1 base from V and 5 bases from J, the junction contained 5 bases not matched to a gene. There are 15 residues in the CDR3. The germline CDR1 and CDR2 sequences are SGHTA and FQGNSA. CDR3 sequence reads: CASSLGASGNNEQFF. CDR3 DNA: TGTGCCAGCAGCTTAGGAGCTAGCGGTAACAATGAGCAGTTCTTC.